This TCR beta chain was sequenced for a study of naive and memory T cell subsets. Study-level results: Diversity fell and Gini index rose from naive through CM, EM, EMRA. Especially in CD8 cells, naive repertoires contained a few larger clonotypes, possibly CD45RA-re-expressing memory cells.

Cells stained for CD3, CD4, CD8, CD45RA and CD27 were sorted into four subsets. This clonotype was found many times. Its antigen is as yet unknown. Germline CDR1 and CDR2: LGHDT and YNNKEL (reference sequence). The V end lost 6 bases, the J end lost 9 bases, and 27 bases lay between the germline ends. The CDR3 is made up of 17 amino acids. An equimolar mix of two oligonucleotides served as the beta constant-region primer for TRBC1 and TRBC2. Nested alpha and beta constant-region primers with the SP2 primer drove four PCR rounds on ligated cDNA. Using its own MiXCR run on the UMI-ligation and nested PCR reads, TCRdb lists one record per CDR3 protein. The sample consists of about 90,000 distinct CDR3 sequences, about 11% of them appearing once.

The genes are TRBV3-1 and TRBJ2-1, with D perhaps TRBD2 (7 bases). This TCR came from a human donor in good health. Material for sequencing was naive CD4+ T cells from blood. CDR3 region: CASRSEGGGGQYGEQFF. The CDR3 DNA sequence: TGTGCCAGCAGATCGGAGGGAGGGGGGGGCCAGTACGGTGAGCAGTTCTTC.